The rows below give T cell receptor beta chains drawn from one sample of a study of T cell repertoires in cytomegalovirus infection. Antigen specificity for these receptors is unknown. Via MiXCR, TCRdb re-called the reads, giving one row per CDR3 protein. The table has roughly 120,000 distinct CDR3 sequences, 25% to 35% seen once. The material sequenced was CD8+ T cells from cultured PBMCs, taken from culture after CMV antigen stimulation. These receptor sequences come from a human donor in good health (CMV status not recorded). Some clones in this sample may be carry-over from other donors' samples. The CDR3 runs from the conserved cysteine through the conserved F or W. D genes are given only for firm matches.

V gene	J gene	D gene	CDR3 protein
TRBV12-3/TRBV12-4	TRBJ1-1	-	CASNKGRLEYAEAFF
TRBV6-2/TRBV6-3	TRBJ1-1	-	CASSYTLPSTEAFF
TRBV11-2	TRBJ2-1	-	CASSLDEGLPYNEQFF
TRBV7-1	TRBJ2-1	-	CASSPRANYWGEQFF
TRBV28	TRBJ1-5	-	CAGITKQGLVSNQPQHF
TRBV7-6	TRBJ1-5	TRBD1	CASSLQGGQPQHF
TRBV19	TRBJ2-1	-	CASSPPHISYNEQFF
TRBV18	TRBJ2-5	TRBD1	CASSLRDREAQETQYF
TRBV11-3	TRBJ2-1	TRBD2	CASSLGDSGGANEQFF
TRBV7-9	TRBJ1-1	-	CASRTADMNTEAFF
TRBV20-1	TRBJ1-5	-	CSALGGGGTKNNQPQHF
TRBV6-2/TRBV6-3	TRBJ1-5	-	CASSYHGDDQPQHF
TRBV27	TRBJ1-4	-	CASSFDQSTNEKLFF
TRBV6-2/TRBV6-3	TRBJ1-5	-	CATTISAGYDQPQHF
TRBV6-5	TRBJ2-2	-	CASSYWRGDTGELFF
TRBV7-8	TRBJ1-5	TRBD1	CASSFEDRASQPQHF
TRBV5-1	TRBJ2-6	-	CASSLGLGSSSSGANVLTF
TRBV28	TRBJ1-6	TRBD1	CASVRGTGYSPLHF
TRBV7-9	TRBJ2-6	-	CASSLADGQGTFSGANVLTF
TRBV12-3/TRBV12-4	TRBJ2-5	TRBD2	CASSLGGGYQETQYF
TRBV11-2	TRBJ2-5	-	CASRHSGGQEWNF
TRBV19	TRBJ2-7	-	CASSASRGGYEQYF
TRBV20-1	TRBJ1-5	-	CSARLAGGSNQPQHF
TRBV6-1	TRBJ1-4	TRBD1	CASTGGGTGGEKLFF
TRBV6-6	TRBJ1-2	-	CASSSGGYPSGYTF
TRBV4-1	TRBJ1-2	-	CASSQDLQERRGYTF
TRBV7-9	TRBJ1-5	-	CASSSDGSNQPQHF
TRBV11-1	TRBJ1-2	-	CASSFNRTNYGYTF
TRBV2	TRBJ2-1	-	CASSEGSSRDNEQFF